This T cell receptor beta chain was sequenced during a study of T cells in Graves' hyperthyroidism and ophthalmopathy. The CDR3 totals 15 residues. Germline-derived CDR1 and CDR2 are SGHRS and YFSETQ. Amplified TCR beta CDR3 regions came from RNA transcripts. With the HTBI primer set, the TCR CDR3 went through a first round of RT-PCR. TCRdb redid the calling of the multiplex PCR reads with MiXCR, one entry per CDR3 protein. The sample consists of about 680,000 distinct CDR3 sequences, over 35% of them appearing once. To note about this clonotype: Sequence at one end of the junction differs from germline and may be a read error.

This sequence originates from a woman in her thirties or forties with Graves' hyperthyroidism. The sample taken for sequencing was blood. The chain has TRBV5-1 and TRBJ2-5; no clear D gene. The CDR3 nucleotides are TGCGCCAGCAACTTGGCCAGTTCGCTCGGGGAGACCCAGTACTTC. Its protein is CASNLASSLGETQYF.